A selection of T cell receptor beta chains follows, all from one sample in a study of radiation and T cells in renal cell carcinoma. Clones were sequenced by immunoSEQ multiplex PCR, and TCRdb holds only the in-frame ones, with some missing. Of 100,000 to 150,000 clones listed, 81% were seen once; the top ten hold about 1.9%. Sequenced material: blood, taken from a patient whose treatment included radiotherapy and nephrectomy. Source of these receptors: a woman aged 55-69 years with renal cell carcinoma. Each CDR3 is given with its conserved first and last residue. Fields, in order: D gene, J gene, V gene, clone size, CDR3 DNA, CDR3 protein. A D gene is named only where the DNA matches it firmly. Some rows have no size entry. The others give once, few or many, or a class for an expanded clone.

.,TRBJ2-1,TRBV6-5,.,TGTGCCAGCAGTCTCAGGACTTATTCCTACAATGAGCAGTTCTTC,CASSLRTYSYNEQFF
.,TRBJ1-2,TRBV28,.,TGTGCCAGCATTTCTATGGGAATCTACACCTTC,CASISMGIYTF
.,TRBJ1-5,TRBV10-3,few,TGTGCCATCAGTGAGTCTAGGGGGGATCAGCCCCAGCATTTT,CAISESRGDQPQHF
.,TRBJ1-1,TRBV19,.,TGTGCCAGTAGTACCGGAGGGGCACTGGGCACTGAAGCTTTCTTT,CASSTGGALGTEAFF
.,TRBJ1-5,TRBV6-5,few,TGTGCCAGCAGAGGGTCCTCAGTAAGCAATCAGCCCCAGCATTTT,CASRGSSVSNQPQHF
TRBD1,TRBJ1-2,TRBV2,.,TGTGCCAGCAGATCAGGGGGCGATAACTATGGCTACACCTTC,CASRSGGDNYGYTF
.,TRBJ1-6,TRBV6-5,.,TGTGCCAGCAGGCCCCAGGCGGATTCACCCCTCCACTTT,CASRPQADSPLHF
.,TRBJ2-2,TRBV7-2,.,TGTGCCAGCAGCTTAGTGAGGTCGGTGAACACCGGGGAGCTGTTTTTT,CASSLVRSVNTGELFF
.,TRBJ2-1,TRBV4-1,.,TGCGCCAGCAGCCAAGAGGTTCACCAAAGCTCCTACAATGAGCAGTTCTTC,CASSQEVHQSSYNEQFF
.,TRBJ1-1,TRBV6-5,.,TGTGCCAGCAGTTATTCTGAAGCTTTCTTT,CASSYSEAFF
.,TRBJ2-2,TRBV6-5,.,TGTGCCAGCAGTTACTCCGGGAGTAGTACCGGGGAGCTGTTTTTT,CASSYSGSSTGELFF
.,TRBJ2-3,TRBV29-1,.,TGCAGCGTTGGCGAAAAGGGCCTAGTTGCCACAGATACGCAGTATTTT,CSVGEKGLVATDTQYF
TRBD2,TRBJ2-3,TRBV5-1,.,TGCGCCAGCAGTCCGCTAGCGGGAGTTGGCACAGATACGCAGTATTTT,CASSPLAGVGTDTQYF
.,TRBJ1-1,TRBV7-2,.,TGTGCCAGCAGCCTCGGCCCCCCCACTGAAGCTTTCTTT,CASSLGPPTEAFF
.,TRBJ1-1,TRBV7-9,.,TGTGCCAGCAGCAAAACGGGGGCGGCAGTGACTGAAGCTTTCTTT,CASSKTGAAVTEAFF
TRBD1,TRBJ2-3,TRBV9,.,TGTGCCAGCAGCGCCGGGACAGGGTCCACAGATACGCAGTATTTT,CASSAGTGSTDTQYF
TRBD1,TRBJ2-7,TRBV5-1,.,TGCGCCAGCAGCACACAGACAGGGGGCCACGAGCAGTACTTC,CASSTQTGGHEQYF
.,TRBJ1-3,TRBV5-6,once,TGTGCCAGCAGCCAAATCTCTGGAAACACCATATATTTT,CASSQISGNTIYF
.,TRBJ1-1,TRBV16,.,TGTGCCAGCAGCCAATCGGCCGGGAACACTGAAGCTTTCTTT,CASSQSAGNTEAFF
.,TRBJ1-2,TRBV10-3,.,TGTGCCATCAGTGAGTCAGCGGAAGTAGGGGGCTACACCTTC,CAISESAEVGGYTF
TRBD1,TRBJ1-3,TRBV28,.,TGTGCCAGCAGAGGGGGCGGCGGGGCCTCTGGAGGAAACACCATATATTTT,CASRGGGGASGGNTIYF
TRBD1,TRBJ1-6,TRBV2,.,TGTGCCAGCAGGGCACCGGGACAGAATAATTCACCCCTCCACTTT,CASRAPGQNNSPLHF
TRBD1,TRBJ2-6,TRBV5-1,.,TGCGCCAGCAGCTTGACCGGGACAGGGGCTGGGGCCAACGTCCTGACTTTC,CASSLTGTGAGANVLTF
.,TRBJ1-2,TRBV29-1,.,TGCAGCGTTGAACAGAACTATGGCTACACCTTC,CSVEQNYGYTF
.,TRBJ2-2,TRBV5-6,.,TGTGCCAGCAGCTTCTTGTTCTTCGGTACCGGGGAGCTGTTTTTT,CASSFLFFGTGELFF
TRBD1,TRBJ1-1,TRBV11-3,.,TGTGCCAGCAGCTCACAGGGGGACACTGAAGCTTTCTTT,CASSSQGDTEAFF
.,TRBJ2-5,TRBV6-5,.,TGTGCCAGCAGTTACACCAGGGGCGAAGAGACCCAGTACTTC,CASSYTRGEETQYF
.,TRBJ1-1,TRBV5-1,.,TGCGCCAGCAGCTTGGAGAGGAACACTGAAGCTTTCTTT,CASSLERNTEAFF
TRBD2,TRBJ2-7,TRBV11-3,.,TGTGCCAGCAGTAGACTAGCGGACTCCTACGAGCAGTACTTC,CASSRLADSYEQYF
.,TRBJ1-4,TRBV27,.,TGTGCCAGCAGTTTAAGGGGGGCTACTAATGAAAAACTGTTTTTT,CASSLRGATNEKLFF
TRBD2,TRBJ2-5,TRBV5-5,.,TGTGCCAGCAGCGCCGACCTAGCGGGCGGGTACCAAGAGACCCAGTACTTC,CASSADLAGGYQETQYF
.,TRBJ2-5,TRBV5-1,.,TGCGCCAGCAGCCCCGGGACTCGGTCCCAAGAGACCCAGTACTTC,CASSPGTRSQETQYF
TRBD2,TRBJ2-2,TRBV2,.,TGTGCCAGCAGGCGCGGACTAGCGGGAGGCACCGGGGAGCTGTTTTTT,CASRRGLAGGTGELFF
.,TRBJ2-2,TRBV5-1,.,TGCGCCAGCAGCTTTGACGTACTCACCGGGGAGCTGTTTTTT,CASSFDVLTGELFF
TRBD1,TRBJ1-2,TRBV6-5,.,TGTGCCAGCAGTTACTCGCAGGGGGCTGGCTACACCTTC,CASSYSQGAGYTF
.,TRBJ2-7,TRBV5-1,.,TGCGCCAGCAGCTTGGAGGGTCGTGCTCTAGAGCAGTACTTC,CASSLEGRALEQYF
TRBD1,TRBJ1-4,TRBV5-1,.,TGCGCCAGCAGCGGTATACAGGGGGGAATTGAAAAACTGTTTTTT,CASSGIQGGIEKLFF
.,TRBJ1-1,TRBV9,.,TGTGCCAGCAGCGTCCCCCCCGCTGAAGCTTTCTTT,CASSVPPAEAFF
.,TRBJ1-2,TRBV28,.,TGTGCCAGCAGTTTATCGGCACAGACCTATGGCTACACCTTC,CASSLSAQTYGYTF
.,TRBJ2-7,TRBV7-9,few,TGTGCCAGCAGCTCCGAGGCCTTGCGCGAGCAGTACTTC,CASSSEALREQYF
TRBD1,TRBJ2-7,TRBV5-6,.,TGTGCCAGCAGTTACAGGGGCTACCCCTCCTACGAGCAGTACTTC,CASSYRGYPSYEQYF
.,TRBJ1-5,TRBV18,.,TGTGCCAGCTCACCACGGGGCGAGCCCCAGCATTTT,CASSPRGEPQHF
.,TRBJ2-6,TRBV6-1,.,TGTGCCAGCAGACCCAGACAGCAACGGGCCAACGTCCTGACTTTC,CASRPRQQRANVLTF
TRBD1,TRBJ1-1,TRBV7-2,.,TGTGCCAGCAGCTTAGCAATGGGGCAGGGGGTAAAAGCTTTCTTT,CASSLAMGQGVKAFF
TRBD1,TRBJ1-6,TRBV28,few,TGTGCCAGCAGTTTAGGACAGGGTGAGCCACCCCTCCACTTT,CASSLGQGEPPLHF
.,TRBJ2-7,TRBV6-5,.,TGTGCCAGCAGTTACCGGGCAGGTTTCTCCTACGAGCAGTACTTC,CASSYRAGFSYEQYF
.,TRBJ2-2,TRBV6-5,.,TGTGCCAGCAGTTACTCTAGTCAAGCGGACACCGGGGAGCTGTTTTTT,CASSYSSQADTGELFF
TRBD1,TRBJ1-2,TRBV9,.,TGTGCCAGCAGCACGACTCGGACAGGTTACTATGGCTACACCTTC,CASSTTRTGYYGYTF
.,TRBJ2-1,TRBV29-1,.,TGCAGCGTTGCGAGAGGTTCCTACAATGAGCAGTTCTTC,CSVARGSYNEQFF
TRBD1,TRBJ1-4,TRBV19,once,TGTGCCAGTAGTTCGAGAAACAGGGGTGATGAAAAACTGTTTTTT,CASSSRNRGDEKLFF
.,TRBJ1-3,TRBV11-2,.,TGTGCCAGCAGCTTAGGATCCCCCTCTGGAAACACCATATATTTT,CASSLGSPSGNTIYF
TRBD1,TRBJ1-2,TRBV6-1,.,TGTGCCAGCAGTGACAGGGAAGGACAGGCGCTAAACTATGGCTACACCTTC,CASSDREGQALNYGYTF
.,TRBJ1-3,TRBV30,.,TGTGCCTGGAGTGTAGGGAGCTCAGCGTCTGGAAACACCATATATTTT,CAWSVGSSASGNTIYF
.,TRBJ2-2,TRBV11-2,.,TGTGCCAGCAGCCCCGGGACGAACACCGGGGAGCTGTTTTTT,CASSPGTNTGELFF
.,TRBJ2-7,TRBV7-6,.,TGTGCCAGCAGCTTAGCGCCGGGGTACGAGCAGTACTTC,CASSLAPGYEQYF